Presented here are 30 T cell receptor beta chains from one specimen sequenced in a study of cytomegalovirus exposure and HLA in healthy donors (dated by TCRdb to the late 2010s). Library creation used the immunoSEQ multiplex PCR assay. For the multiplex PCR, a mixture combining 60 forward primers for TCR Vbeta segments and 13 reverse primers for TCR Jbeta segments was used. TCRdb holds this immuneACCESS table with in-frame rearrangements only. Some clones are missing; in checked studies, unresolved V genes explain under half, and the rest has no known cause. Here the sample has some 160,000 clones; around 80% occur a single time. The top ten clonotypes cover around 6% of the sample. Input material: PBMCs. The receptors derive from a middle-aged man in good health and CMV-seronegative.

The chain recombines TRBV19 with TRBJ2-7, with a possible D match to TRBD1 (6 bases). The CDR3 loop spans 14 amino acids. Germline CDR1 is LNHDA and CDR2 is SQIVND (reference sequence). V was clipped by 4 bases and J by 0 bases, with 10 bases between them. The CDR3 region has the DNA TGTGCCAGTAGTACCCAGGGGAGCTCCTACGAGCAGTACTTC. This gives the protein CASSTQGSSYEQYF.

The chain employs TRBV30 and TRBJ1-4, with D possibly matching TRBD1 (6 bases). The CDR3 sequence is 14 residues long. Trimming removed 2 bases from V and 7 bases from J, with 14 bases in between. Germline V CDR1 and CDR2: GTSNPN, SVGIG (reference sequence). This CDR3 reads CAWSQLQGGEKLFF. Written as DNA, the CDR3 is TGTGCCTGGAGTCAGTTACAGGGCGGTGAAAAACTGTTTTTT.

V is TRBV19 and J is TRBJ2-7; the match to TRBD2 covers 10 bases. The CDR3 sequence is 14 residues long. The J segment lost 4 bases and the V segment lost 4 bases, leaving 4 bases of the junction unmatched. Per germline, CDR1 LNHDA and CDR2 SQIVND (reference sequence). The CDR3 coding sequence is TGTGCCAGTAGTAGCCAACTAGCGGGATACGAGCAGTACTTC. It specifies CASSSQLAGYEQYF.

V and J are TRBV5-1 and TRBJ2-7; 8 positions agree with TRBD2. Germline V CDR1 and CDR2: SGHRS, YFSETQ. CDR3 length equals 15 residues. The V and J ends lost 0 bases and 0 bases, in that order; junction bases with no gene match: 2. CDR3 coding DNA: TGCGCCAGCAGCTTGGGAGCGGGGGACTCCTACGAGCAGTACTTC. Amino acid sequence: CASSLGAGDSYEQYF.

The rearrangement uses TRBV12-5 and TRBJ1-3; D gene uncertain. Germline V lookup: CDR1 LGHNT, CDR2 FRNRAP. Deletions cut 0 bases from V and 4 bases from J, with 7 bases between. The CDR3 loop spans 14 amino acids. DNA for the CDR3: TGTGCTAGTGGTTTGGTACCCGGGGGAAACACCATATATTTT. As protein: CASGLVPGGNTIYF.

This clone has just a few counts. The chain combines TRBV4-3 with TRBJ2-3; TRBD2 matches at 7 bases. The CDR3 loop spans 18 amino acids. Losses at the gene ends were 1 base for V and 5 bases for J; bases not matched to a gene: 15. Germline V gene sequence: CDR1 LGHNA, CDR2 YSLEER. The CDR3 nucleotides are TGCGCCAGCAGCCAAGGGGGAACTAGCGCGATTTTGGGAGATACGCAGTATTTT. This encodes CASSQGGTSAILGDTQYF.

The rearrangement joins TRBV19 to TRBJ2-7; 11 bases are a match to TRBD2. V trimming: 0 bases; J trimming: 3 bases; junction bases outside the gene matches: 7. The CDR3 has 17 amino acids. Germline assignment: CDR1 LNHDA and CDR2 SQIVND (reference sequence). The DNA of the CDR3 is TGTGCCAGTAGTATAGATCGACTAGCGGGGACGGGCTACGAGCAGTACTTC. Amino acid sequence: CASSIDRLAGTGYEQYF.

Remarks on this clone: At one end the junction does not follow the germline gene, possibly because of a read error. The chain uses TRBV6-5 and TRBJ1-2; 7 bases match TRBD1. This CDR3 region has 12 residues. Looked up from germline, CDR1 is MNHEY and CDR2 is SVGAGI. CDR3 sequence: CASSERDSKTFF. The CDR3 DNA follows: TGTGCCAGCAGCGAACGGGACAGCAAAACCTTCTTC.

The chain employs TRBV11-3 and TRBJ2-1; 8 nucleotides match TRBD2. The CDR3 is 17 residues long. V lost 4 bases, J lost 9 bases, and 17 bases stayed unmatched. The V gene's germline CDR1 is SGHNT and CDR2 YENEEA. DNA of the CDR3: TGTGCCAGCAGCTCAGAAGGCGAGCGGGGGACCCTAGGTGAGCAGTTCTTC. This translates into CASSSEGERGTLGEQFF.

The chain uses TRBV10-3 and TRBJ2-7, with 11 bases identical to TRBD1. V shed 7 bases and J 3 bases; nucleotides not matched to a gene: 5. The CDR3 runs 14 residues. The germline V gene encodes CDR1 ENHRY and CDR2 SYGVKD. The CDR3 region has the DNA TGTGCCATCAAAAAGGGACAGGGGGACTACGAGCAGTACTTC. Translation gives CAIKKGQGDYEQYF.

This chain uses TRBV27 with TRBJ2-2; 7 bases match TRBD2. After removal of 3 bases from V and 4 bases from J, the junction contained 5 bases not matched to a gene. The CDR3 spans 15 residues. Germline-derived CDR1 and CDR2 are MNHEY and SMNVEV (reference sequence). CDR3 amino acids: CASSLASGFTGELFF. The CDR3 DNA follows: TGTGCCAGCAGTTTGGCTAGCGGATTCACCGGGGAGCTGTTTTTT.

The V and J genes are TRBV29-1 and TRBJ1-1, with D unresolved. The V end was cut by 4 bases, the J end by 1 base, with 4 bases between. Germline assignment: CDR1 SQVTM and CDR2 ANQGSEA. This CDR3 has 11 residues. CDR3 loop: CSVARNTEAFF. The CDR3 nucleotides are TGCAGCGTTGCCCGGAACACTGAAGCTTTCTTT.

This clone came up a few times. The chain couples TRBV9 to TRBJ1-1; D is undetermined. The CDR3 extends over 13 amino acids. V lost 0 bases and J 1 base, leaving 4 bases between the germline ends. Germline CDR1 SGDLS, CDR2 YYNGEE. In nucleotides, the CDR3 is TGTGCCAGCAGCGTAGACAGGAACACTGAAGCTTTCTTT. It is translated as CASSVDRNTEAFF.

This chain joins TRBV10-3 and TRBJ2-1; 8 positions agree with TRBD2. The germline V gene encodes CDR1 ENHRY and CDR2 SYGVKD. This CDR3 contains 12 residues. V gave up 3 bases and J gave up 10 bases; unmatched junction bases: 2. The CDR3 coding sequence is TGTGCCATCAGTGACCAGCGGGGGGAGCAGTTCTTC. It is translated as CAISDQRGEQFF.

The rearrangement links TRBV15 to TRBJ1-5; perhaps TRBD1 as D (5 bases). Germline V CDR1 and CDR2: LNHNV, YYDKDF (reference sequence). Between the trimmed V and J ends, which lost 1 base and 0 bases, there was a span of 7 bases. The CDR3 has 15 amino acids. The CDR3 DNA reads TGTGCCACCAGCAGAGGGGGGGTTAGCAATCAGCCCCAGCATTTT. Encoded protein: CATSRGGVSNQPQHF.

The V and J genes are TRBV9 and TRBJ2-7, with a weak D call TRBD2 (7 bases). The V and J ends lost 4 bases and 10 bases respectively, with 21 bases between them. This CDR3 contains 14 residues. Germline-derived CDR1 and CDR2 are SGDLS and YYNGEE. The chain's CDR3 is CASSRGGERGDQYF. CDR3 nucleotide sequence: TGTGCCAGCAGCAGAGGGGGGGAGCGGGGAGACCAGTACTTC.

The chain combines TRBV6-5 with TRBJ2-7, with 8 bases aligning to TRBD2. CDR1 and CDR2 (germline): MNHEY, SVGAGI. With 0 bases clipped from V and 4 bases from J, the junction kept 5 bases outside the gene matches. CDR3 length: 15 residues. CDR3 loop: CASSYSRGAIYEQYF. CDR3 bases: TGTGCCAGCAGTTACTCGCGGGGGGCTATTTACGAGCAGTACTTC.

The chain recombines TRBV19 with TRBJ1-5; D gene unclear. Trimming removed 5 bases at V and 4 bases at J, with 15 bases between. Germline loops: CDR1 LNHDA, CDR2 SQIVND (reference sequence). The CDR3 extends over 15 amino acids. Here the CDR3 DNA reads TGTGCCAGTAGTCACCCCCTCATGAGGAATCAGCCCCAGCATTTT. Its translation is CASSHPLMRNQPQHF.

This clone was observed once. J is TRBJ2-5 and V is TRBV7-2; 7 bases line up with TRBD2. The J segment lost 4 bases and the V segment lost 3 bases, leaving 14 bases of the junction unmatched. CDR3 length: 17 residues. Germline assignment: CDR1 SGHTA and CDR2 FQGNSA. CDR3 residues: CASSFPRRGRAPETQYF. In DNA, the CDR3 is TGTGCCAGCAGCTTCCCCAGACGGGGGAGGGCCCCAGAGACCCAGTACTTC.

The chain couples TRBV19 to TRBJ2-5; 12 bases line up with TRBD2. This CDR3 spans 16 amino acids. The V segment lost 6 bases and the J segment 4 bases; nucleotides outside the gene matches: 9. Per germline, CDR1 LNHDA and CDR2 SQIVND (reference sequence). Here the CDR3 DNA reads TGTGCCAGTAGCACCCTACTAGCGGGGGGTGGAGAGACCCAGTACTTC. It translates to CASSTLLAGGGETQYF.

This chain links TRBV27 with TRBJ2-3; 8 nucleotides agree with TRBD2. The germline V gene has CDR1 MNHEY and CDR2 SMNVEV (reference sequence). The trim removed 5 bases at V and 2 bases at J, leaving 9 bases unmatched. CDR3 length equals 16 residues. CDR3 in amino acids: CASSLSGTRITDTQYF. CDR3 nucleotides: TGTGCCAGCAGTCTTTCCGGGACTAGAATCACAGATACGCAGTATTTT.

This clone came up a few times. The CDR3, as DNA: TGTGCCATCGCGATCTTTCCCCAAGAGACCCAGTACTTC. It codes for CAIAIFPQETQYF. This sequence joins TRBV10-3 and TRBJ2-5; no reliable D call. Trimming removed 8 bases from V and 1 base from J, with 11 bases in between. The germline CDR1 and CDR2 sequences are ENHRY and SYGVKD. The CDR3 loop spans 13 amino acids.

This chain connects TRBV7-3 to TRBJ2-5; 11 positions match TRBD2. Germline CDR1 reads SGHTA; CDR2 reads FQGTGA. The length of the CDR3 is 17 residues. Germline trimming cut 3 bases from V and 5 bases from J; bases unmatched to any gene: 11. CDR3 sequence (DNA): TGTGCCAGCAGCTTCGGGCTAGCGGGAGGAATTAGTGAGACCCAGTACTTC. Encoded protein: CASSFGLAGGISETQYF.

CDR3 region: CASSQYVRGTGLLSPLHF. For the CDR3, the DNA is TGCGCCAGCAGCCAGTACGTCCGAGGGACAGGACTTCTTTCACCCCTCCACTTT. This chain links TRBV4-3 with TRBJ1-6, with 8 bases matching TRBD1. Germline values: CDR1 LGHNA, CDR2 YSLEER. This CDR3 has 18 residues. V shed 3 bases and J 9 bases; nucleotides not matched to a gene: 16.

CDR3 sequence: CASSATGQGLEKLFF. CDR3 sequence (DNA): TGTGCCAGCAGCGCCACAGGCCAGGGACTTGAAAAACTGTTTTTT. The V and J genes are TRBV9 and TRBJ1-4, with D perhaps matching TRBD1 (5 bases). V dropped 3 bases and J dropped 7 bases, with 16 bases sitting between them. The CDR3 contains 15 residues. The V gene's germline CDR1 is SGDLS and CDR2 YYNGEE.

The chain links TRBV6-1 to TRBJ1-1; TRBD1 aligns across 8 bases. The CDR3 consists of 15 residues. Germline values: CDR1 MNHNS, CDR2 SASEGT. With 9 bases clipped from V and 1 base from J, the junction kept 10 bases outside the gene matches. CDR3 nucleotide sequence: TGTGCCAGTAATTTCGACAGGGGATGGAACACTGAAGCTTTCTTT. Its protein is CASNFDRGWNTEAFF.

The chain recombines TRBV5-1 with TRBJ1-4; 9 positions match TRBD1. The CDR3 covers 14 residues. Germline V gene data show CDR1 as SGHRS and CDR2 as YFSETQ. Trimming cost V 6 bases and J 11 bases; bases outside gene matches: 11. The CDR3 DNA sequence: TGCGCCAGCAAAGGACAGGGGAGCCCTGGGAAACTGTTTTTT. Translating it yields CASKGQGSPGKLFF.

The gene calls are TRBV2 and TRBJ1-1; D possibly corresponds to TRBD1 (6 bases). The ends were cut back, 3 bases at V and 0 bases at J, with 11 bases in the middle. The CDR3 contains 15 residues. The V gene's germline CDR1 is SNHLY and CDR2 FYNNEI. The CDR3 DNA sequence: TGTGCCAGCAGTGAGGGACAACTATTGAACACTGAAGCTTTCTTT. This translates into CASSEGQLLNTEAFF. The full variable domain, completed using reference TRBV2 and TRBJ1-1, is EPEVTQTPSHQVTQMGQEVILRCVPISNHLYFYWYRQILGQKVEFLVSFYNNEISEKSEIFDDQFSVERPDGSNFTLKIRSTKLEDSAMYFCASSEGQLLNTEAFFGQGTRLTVV.

The genes are TRBV6-6 and TRBJ2-7; D not certain. Trimming took 0 bases from V and 3 from J, leaving 12 bases between them. From germline, CDR1 is MNHNY and CDR2 SVGAGI (reference sequence). CDR3 length: 15 amino acids. The CDR3 DNA sequence: TGTGCCAGCAGTTACTCGATTGTGGAGAACTACGAGCAGTACTTC. Protein: CASSYSIVENYEQYF.

The rearrangement uses TRBV7-8 and TRBJ1-2; 9 nucleotides line up with TRBD1. This CDR3 spans 15 amino acids. In germline, CDR1 is SGHVS, CDR2 FQNEAQ. After removal of 1 base from V and 7 bases from J, the junction contained 7 bases not matched to a gene. The CDR3 region is CASSLVGQGPVGYTF. CDR3 DNA sequence: TGTGCCAGCAGCTTAGTCGGACAGGGGCCCGTTGGCTACACCTTC.